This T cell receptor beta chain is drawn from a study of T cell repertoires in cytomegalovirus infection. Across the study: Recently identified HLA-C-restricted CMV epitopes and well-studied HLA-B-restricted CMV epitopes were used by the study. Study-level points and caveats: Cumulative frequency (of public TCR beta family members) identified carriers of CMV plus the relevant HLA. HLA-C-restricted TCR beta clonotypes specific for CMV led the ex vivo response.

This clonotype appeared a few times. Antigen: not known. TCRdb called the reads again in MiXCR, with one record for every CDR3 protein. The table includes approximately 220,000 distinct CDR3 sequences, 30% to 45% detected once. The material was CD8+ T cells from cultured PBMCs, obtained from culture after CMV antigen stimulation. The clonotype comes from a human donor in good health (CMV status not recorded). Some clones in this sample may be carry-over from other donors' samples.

DNA for the CDR3: TGTGCCAGCAGCTCCTTTGACAGGGGCGGGACTGAAGCTTTCTTT. Amino acid sequence: CASSSFDRGGTEAFF. V usage is TRBV7-6 and J usage is TRBJ1-1; TRBD1 matches 8 bases. Germline V gene lookup returns CDR1 SGHVS and CDR2 FNYEAQ. This CDR3 comprises 15 residues. V was pared by 4 bases and J by 5 bases, with 9 bases of the junction left unmatched.